The following is a T cell receptor beta chain sequence with its context. Its target is unknown. This specimen belongs to a study of CD8 T cells in Susac syndrome. Study observations and caveats: The authors acknowledged that the study's TCR sequencing and HLA analysis involved relatively few individuals.

Reverse transcription of about 0.5 to 1 ug RNA used random hexamers. TCRdb passed the immunoSEQ multiplex PCR reads through MiXCR, listing each CDR3 protein once. The sample carries fewer than 80,000 distinct CDR3 sequences, about 95% recorded once. The CDR3 spans 14 residues. Germline CDR1 MDHEN, CDR2 SYDVKM. Trimming left V 5 bases short and J 6 bases short, with 14 bases between. This receptor was identified in a human donor in good health. V usage is TRBV28 and J usage is TRBJ1-5; D may be TRBD1 (5 bases). Sequenced: CD8+ T cells from PBMCs. The CDR3, as DNA: TGTGCCAGCAGTCAAAGCGGGGGAGGTCAGCCCCAGCATTTT. As protein: CASSQSGGGQPQHF.